This T cell receptor beta chain was profiled in a study of T-cell reconstitution after alpha-beta-depleted transplantation in children. Whole-study findings and limits: Elevated TCRbeta diversity at day 60 was traced, in some patients, to surviving recipient T cells and thymic progenitors. Several hundred expanded graft clones reportedly were the source of alpha-beta T cells about two months after transplant.

V shed 2 bases and J 8 bases; nucleotides not matched to a gene: 8. This CDR3 spans 14 amino acids. Unique molecular identifiers tagged the TCRbeta library. TCRdb called the PCR reads again in MiXCR, with one record for every CDR3 protein. The repertoire consists of more than 200,000 distinct CDR3 sequences, with under 30% occurring once and the leading ten covering roughly 2.5%. This clonotype appeared many times. Antigen unknown. This clonotype originated in a girl aged 2 to 9 with Fanconi anemia, due to receive a stem cell transplant. Sequencing used PBMCs, obtained before TCRalphabeta/CD19-depleted stem cell transplant. The chain links TRBV12-3 or TRBV12-4 to TRBJ1-2, with TRBD1 identical over 7 bases. This CDR3 is CASSLPWTGGGYTF. Written as DNA, the CDR3 is TGTGCCAGCAGTTTACCCTGGACAGGAGGGGGCTACACCTTC.